This TCR beta chain derives from a study of response to subunit inactivated influenza vaccine. TCRdb re-called the RT-PCR reads through MiXCR, storing one row per CDR3 protein. The table records more than 550,000 distinct CDR3 sequences, 12% of them present only once. Study observations and caveats: A suggestion made by the authors is that each seasonal influenza vaccination recruits few new T cells.

With respect to this clonotype: Its specificity is not known.

J lost 0 bases, V lost 3 bases, and 8 bases had no gene match. Germline V gene data show CDR1 as MNHEY and CDR2 as SVGAGI. The CDR3 is made up of 17 amino acids. The sample was PBMCs from blood, taken on the day of vaccination. The V call is TRBV6-5, the J call TRBJ2-3; 8 bases agree with TRBD2. The TCR sequence derives from a man in his fifties or sixties who received an inactivated influenza vaccine. CDR3 region: CASSYSAGGISTDTQYF. CDR3 nucleotide sequence: TGTGCCAGCAGTTATTCCGCGGGGGGAATAAGCACAGATACGCAGTATTTT.